This TCR beta chain is drawn from a study of blood T cells in healthy people across ages. Whole-study findings and limits: Researchers judged that diversity estimates from one million T cells fell short of true values. Measured against age, TCR beta diversity per million T cells decreased in a roughly linear manner.

There were at least 5 micrograms of total RNA extracted from every sample. In its sample, this clonotype was seen a few times. The target antigen is unknown. A second PCR of about 7 to 12 cycles used a sample-barcoded 5' primer and a J-beta primer mix. TCRdb ran MiXCR on the 5' RACE reads and lists one entry per CDR3 protein. Here the sample spans 700,000 to 800,000 distinct CDR3 sequences, approximately 39% being singletons. This TCR was sampled from an older woman in good health. Sequencing input: blood.

CDR3: CSASKGTADYEQYF. CDR3 nucleotides: TGCAGTGCTTCTAAAGGGACAGCCGACTACGAGCAGTACTTC. The V gene is TRBV20-1, the J gene TRBJ2-7; 7 bases line up with TRBD1. V dropped 5 bases and J dropped 3; count of bases not matched to a gene: 10. The CDR3 spans 14 residues. CDR1 is DFQATT and CDR2 is SNEGSKA in the germline V gene (reference sequence).